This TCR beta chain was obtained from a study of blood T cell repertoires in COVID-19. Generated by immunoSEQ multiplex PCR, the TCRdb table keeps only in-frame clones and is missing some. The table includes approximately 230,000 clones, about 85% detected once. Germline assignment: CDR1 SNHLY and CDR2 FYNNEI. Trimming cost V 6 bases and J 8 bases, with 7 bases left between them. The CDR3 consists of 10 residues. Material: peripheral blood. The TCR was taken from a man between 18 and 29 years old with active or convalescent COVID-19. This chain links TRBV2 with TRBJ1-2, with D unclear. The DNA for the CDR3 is TGTGCCAGCAGAGACGGGGGCTACACCTTC. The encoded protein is CASRDGGYTF. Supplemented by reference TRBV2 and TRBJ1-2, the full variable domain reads EPEVTQTPSHQVTQMGQEVILRCVPISNHLYFYWYRQILGQKVEFLVSFYNNEISEKSEIFDDQFSVERPDGSNFTLKIRSTKLEDSAMYFCASRDGGYTFGSGTRLTVV.